This TCR beta chain was identified in a study of T-cell reconstitution after alpha-beta-depleted transplantation in children. Trimming shortened V by 0 bases and J by 4 bases, and 10 bases separated the two germline ends. This CDR3 is built from 15 residues. Germline V gene sequence: CDR1 MNHEY, CDR2 SVGAGI. A TCRbeta library incorporating unique molecular identifiers was prepared. MiXCR, run by TCRdb on the PCR reads, gives a single entry per CDR3 protein. The sample carries roughly 670,000 distinct CDR3 sequences, around 13% recorded once. Remarks on this clonotype: Its antigen is still unknown.

The study's findings and limits: Approximately two months post-transplant, alpha-beta T cells reportedly originated from several hundred expanded graft clones. Surviving recipient T cells and thymic progenitors underlay high day-60 TCRbeta diversity in some patients.

The sequence was obtained from a girl aged 2-9 years with congenital amegakaryocytic thrombocytopenia, due to receive a stem cell transplant. The chain carries TRBV6-5 and TRBJ1-5, with no clear D. This material consisted of PBMCs, taken before TCRalphabeta/CD19-depleted stem cell transplant. CDR3 sequence: CASSYSAGGNQPQHF. The CDR3 coding sequence is TGTGCCAGCAGTTACTCGGCAGGCGGAAATCAGCCCCAGCATTTT.